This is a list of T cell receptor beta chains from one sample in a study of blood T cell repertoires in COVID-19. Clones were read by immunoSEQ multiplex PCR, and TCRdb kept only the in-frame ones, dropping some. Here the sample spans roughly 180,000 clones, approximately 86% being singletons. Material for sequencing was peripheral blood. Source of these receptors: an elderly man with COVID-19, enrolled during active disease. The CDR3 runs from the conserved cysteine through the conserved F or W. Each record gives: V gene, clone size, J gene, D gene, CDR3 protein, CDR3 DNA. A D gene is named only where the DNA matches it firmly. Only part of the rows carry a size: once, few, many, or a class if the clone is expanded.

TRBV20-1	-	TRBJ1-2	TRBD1	CSASRQGALLNYGYTF	TGCAGTGCTAGTCGCCAGGGGGCTCTTCTTAACTATGGCTACACCTTC
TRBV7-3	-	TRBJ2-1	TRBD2	CASSLLAGGLEQFF	TGTGCCAGCAGCTTACTAGCGGGGGGTCTAGAGCAGTTCTTC
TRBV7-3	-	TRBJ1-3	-	CASSFSAGNTIYF	TGTGCCAGCAGCTTTTCGGCTGGAAACACCATATATTTT
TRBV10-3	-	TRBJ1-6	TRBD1	CAISESAGQGDSPLHF	TGTGCCATCAGTGAGTCGGCGGGACAGGGGGATTCACCCCTCCACTTT
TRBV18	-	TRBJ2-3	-	CASSQEGITDTQYF	TGTGCCAGCTCTCAGGAGGGGATCACAGATACGCAGTATTTT
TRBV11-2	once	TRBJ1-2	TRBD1	CASSLGPGQGLFPGGYTF	TGTGCCAGCAGCTTAGGCCCGGGACAGGGTTTATTCCCTGGCGGCTACACCTTC
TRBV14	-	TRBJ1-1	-	CASRVGGRTEAFF	TGTGCCAGCAGGGTCGGGGGAAGGACTGAAGCTTTCTTT
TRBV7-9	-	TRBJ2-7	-	CASSPQGSGSYEQYF	TGTGCCAGCAGCCCTCAGGGATCAGGTTCCTACGAGCAGTACTTC
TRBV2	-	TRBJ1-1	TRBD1	CASSEARQGQAFF	TGTGCCAGCAGTGAGGCAAGACAGGGACAAGCTTTCTTT
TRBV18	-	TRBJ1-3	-	CASSPTTGSSGNTIYF	TGTGCCAGCTCACCCACCACAGGAAGCTCTGGAAACACCATATATTTT
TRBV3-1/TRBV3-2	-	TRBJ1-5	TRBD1	CASSLGQGHNQPQHF	TGTGCCAGCAGCCTGGGACAGGGGCACAATCAGCCCCAGCATTTT
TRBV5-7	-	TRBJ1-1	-	CASSFPGNTEAFF	TGTGCCAGCAGCTTCCCCGGGAACACTGAAGCTTTCTTT
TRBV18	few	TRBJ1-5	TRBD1	CASSSGTGNQPQHF	TGTGCCAGCTCGTCCGGGACAGGGAATCAGCCCCAGCATTTT
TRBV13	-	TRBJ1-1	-	CASKWANTEAFF	TGTGCCAGCAAGTGGGCGAACACTGAAGCTTTCTTT
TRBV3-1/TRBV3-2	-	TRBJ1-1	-	CASSHLRGTEAFF	TGTGCCAGCAGCCATCTTAGGGGCACTGAAGCTTTCTTT
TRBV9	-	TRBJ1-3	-	CASSLEGSSGNTIYF	TGTGCCAGCAGCCTGGAAGGGAGCTCTGGAAACACCATATATTTT
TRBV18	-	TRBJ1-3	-	CASSRSSSSGNTIYF	TGTGCCAGCTCCCGATCTTCTAGCTCTGGAAACACCATATATTTT
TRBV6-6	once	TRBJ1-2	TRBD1	CASSYLGTGLYGYTF	TGTGCCAGCAGTTATCTAGGGACAGGACTCTATGGCTACACCTTC
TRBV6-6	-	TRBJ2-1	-	CASSYSEGHEQFF	TGTGCCAGCAGTTACTCTGAGGGTCATGAGCAGTTCTTC
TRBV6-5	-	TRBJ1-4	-	CASSLLRGEKLFF	TGTGCCAGCAGTCTACTCAGGGGAGAAAAACTGTTTTTT
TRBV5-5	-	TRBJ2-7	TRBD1	CASSRTGWSSYEQYF	TGTGCCAGCAGTCGGACAGGCTGGAGCTCCTACGAGCAGTACTTC
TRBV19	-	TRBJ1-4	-	CASSNRRGSTNEKLFF	TGTGCCAGTAGCAATCGCCGGGGGTCAACTAATGAAAAACTGTTTTTT
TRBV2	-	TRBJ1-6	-	CASSELRNSPLHF	TGTGCCAGCAGTGAGTTGAGGAATTCACCCCTCCACTTT
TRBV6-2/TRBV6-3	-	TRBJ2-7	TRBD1	CASSYSIGTGLYEQYF	TGTGCCAGCAGTTACTCAATCGGGACAGGGCTCTACGAGCAGTACTTC
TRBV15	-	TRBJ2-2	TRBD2	CATSRIAGTTNTGELFF	TGTGCCACCAGCAGAATAGCGGGTACTACGAACACCGGGGAGCTGTTTTTT
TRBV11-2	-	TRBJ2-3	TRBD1	CASSPRDRGTDTQYF	TGTGCCAGCAGCCCCCGGGACAGGGGCACAGATACGCAGTATTTT
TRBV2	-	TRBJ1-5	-	CASSRQVNQPQHF	TGTGCCAGCAGCCGACAGGTTAATCAGCCCCAGCATTTT
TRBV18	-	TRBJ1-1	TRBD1	CASSSTGGNTEAFF	TGTGCCAGCTCATCAACAGGGGGGAACACTGAAGCTTTCTTT
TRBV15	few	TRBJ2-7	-	CATSRVPTTVNYEQYF	TGTGCCACCAGCAGAGTCCCAACGACAGTAAACTACGAGCAGTACTTC
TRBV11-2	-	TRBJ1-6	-	CASSLNPFGSPLHF	TGTGCCAGCAGCTTGAACCCCTTCGGTTCACCCCTCCACTTT
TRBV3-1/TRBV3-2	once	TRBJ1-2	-	CASSQMTSSYGYTF	TGTGCCAGCAGCCAAATGACAAGCTCCTATGGCTACACCTTC
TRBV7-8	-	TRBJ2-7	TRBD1	CASTIGQDYEQYF	TGTGCCAGCACCATCGGACAGGACTACGAGCAGTACTTC
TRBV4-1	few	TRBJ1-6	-	CASSTPPGESYNSPLHF	TGCGCCAGCAGCACCCCTCCAGGGGAGTCCTATAATTCACCCCTCCACTTT
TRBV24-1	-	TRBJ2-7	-	CATSQGGELEQYF	TGTGCCACCTCACAGGGAGGGGAGCTCGAGCAGTACTTC
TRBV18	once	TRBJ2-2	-	CASSPKNTGELFF	TGTGCCAGCTCACCCAAGAACACCGGGGAGCTGTTTTTT
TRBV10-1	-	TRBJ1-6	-	CASSGHDNSPLHF	TGCGCCAGCAGTGGACATGATAATTCACCCCTCCACTTT
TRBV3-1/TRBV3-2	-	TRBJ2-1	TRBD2	CASSRSEAGEYYNEQFF	TGTGCCAGCAGCCGGAGCGAAGCGGGGGAATACTACAATGAGCAGTTCTTC
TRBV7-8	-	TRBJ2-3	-	CASSPPGDQLWRQYF	TGTGCCAGCAGCCCCCCGGGGGACCAGTTGTGGAGGCAGTATTTT
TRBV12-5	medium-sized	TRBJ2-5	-	CASGAMGGPETQYF	TGTGCTAGTGGTGCCATGGGGGGGCCGGAGACCCAGTACTTC
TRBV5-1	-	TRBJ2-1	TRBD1	CASSLYRDREFF	TGCGCCAGCAGCTTGTACCGGGACAGGGAGTTCTTC